A single sample gave rise to the 20 T cell receptor beta chains below, sequenced in a study of OX40 agonist ivuxolimab in advanced cancers. The assay was immunoSEQ multiplex PCR, and TCRdb's table has in-frame clones only and misses some. This table has more than 100,000 clones, 85% to 95% appearing once. The source was CD4+ or CD8+ T cells sorted from blood, collected in a trial of the OX40 agonist ivuxolimab. The receptor source for this set is an adult with an advanced solid tumor such as melanoma, head and neck, liver or kidney cancer.

The V gene is TRBV28, the J gene TRBJ1-4, with TRBD1 as a possible D gene (6 bases). The germline gives CDR1 MDHEN, CDR2 SYDVKM. V lost 2 bases and J lost 4, with 14 bases in between. The CDR3 is made up of 16 amino acids. This CDR3 is CASSLARQALNEKLFF. The CDR3 nucleotides are TGTGCCAGCAGTTTAGCGCGACAGGCTCTTAATGAAAAACTGTTTTTT.

The chain has TRBV5-1 and TRBJ2-2, with a weak D call TRBD1 (6 bases). The germline V gene encodes CDR1 SGHRS and CDR2 YFSETQ. Trimming took 7 bases from V and 2 from J, leaving 15 bases between them. This CDR3 region has 15 residues. CDR3 nucleotides: TGCGCCAGCTCACGGGACACCTCAAACACCGGGGAGCTGTTTTTT. It translates to CASSRDTSNTGELFF. The full variable domain, completed using reference TRBV5-1 and TRBJ2-2, is KAGVTQTPRYLIKTRGQQVTLSCSPISGHRSVSWYQQTPGQGLQFLFEYFSETQRNKGNFPGRFSGRQFSNSRSEMNVSTLELGDSALYLCASSRDTSNTGELFFGEGSRLTVL.

The chain links TRBV5-1 to TRBJ2-3; D call uncertain. Per germline, CDR1 SGHRS and CDR2 YFSETQ. The V gene lost 1 base and the J gene lost 2 bases, with 8 bases spanning the gap. The CDR3 covers 14 residues. The CDR3 here is CASSLKPPTDTQYF. CDR3 bases: TGCGCCAGCAGCTTGAAACCGCCCACAGATACGCAGTATTTT.

The genes are TRBV6-1 and TRBJ1-5; TRBD1 matches 10 bases. CDR1 is MNHNS, CDR2 SASEGT, per germline. This CDR3 is built from 15 residues. V lost 6 bases and J lost 7; bases outside the gene matches: 9. In DNA, the CDR3 is TGTGCCAGCAGCCTAGGGACAGGGGTAGGACAGCCCCAGCATTTT. Translated: CASSLGTGVGQPQHF.

V and J are TRBV5-1 and TRBJ2-3; D may be TRBD1 (5 bases). Germline V gives CDR1 SGHRS, CDR2 YFSETQ. The germline V and J ends were trimmed by 0 bases and 3 bases, with 11 bases remaining between them. The CDR3 is 15 amino acids. The CDR3 reads CASSLEGKRTDTQYF. The CDR3, as DNA: TGCGCCAGCAGCTTGGAGGGGAAAAGGACAGATACGCAGTATTTT.

This sequence joins TRBV28 and TRBJ2-7, with 9 bases aligning to TRBD1. The V and J ends lost 5 bases and 3 bases, in that order; junction bases with no gene match: 8. The germline CDR1 and CDR2 sequences are MDHEN and SYDVKM. The CDR3 covers 15 residues. The CDR3 DNA is TGTGCCAGCAGTCCCCCGGGACAGGGTATCTACGAGCAGTACTTC. This sequence encodes CASSPPGQGIYEQYF. The full variable domain, in which reference TRBV28 and TRBJ2-7 provide the parts outside the CDR3, is DVKVTQSSRYLVKRTGEKVFLECVQDMDHENMFWYRQDPGLGLRLIYFSYDVKMKEKGDIPEGYSVSREKKERFSLILESASTNQTSMYLCASSPPGQGIYEQYFGPGTRLTVT.

The V call is TRBV28, the J call TRBJ1-2; D gene unclear. V was pared by 6 bases and J by 4 bases, with 21 bases between. The CDR3 loop spans 16 amino acids. CDR1 is MDHEN, CDR2 SYDVKM, per germline. CDR3 amino acids: CASRQGPRARGYGYTF. The CDR3 DNA sequence: TGTGCCAGCAGACAAGGCCCGAGGGCCCGTGGCTATGGCTACACCTTC.

The chain combines TRBV5-1 with TRBJ2-7; D possibly corresponds to TRBD2 (6 bases). CDR3 length: 17 residues. V lost 0 bases to trimming and J lost 0 bases, with 16 bases between them. The V gene's germline CDR1 is SGHRS and CDR2 YFSETQ. The CDR3 is CASSLGTGLRSSYEQYF. CDR3 in DNA: TGCGCCAGCAGCTTGGGGACGGGACTCCGGAGCTCCTACGAGCAGTACTTC.

V is TRBV2 and J is TRBJ2-3; D is unclear. The CDR3 spans 13 residues. Trimming removed 7 bases from V and 0 bases from J, with 8 bases in between. Germline V lookup: CDR1 SNHLY, CDR2 FYNNEI. CDR3 in DNA: TGTGCCAGCAAAGTACTAAGCACAGATACGCAGTATTTT. It translates to CASKVLSTDTQYF.

This sequence joins TRBV6-1 and TRBJ1-1; maybe TRBD1 (6 bases). The CDR3 is 15 amino acids. Germline V lookup: CDR1 MNHNS, CDR2 SASEGT. V was shortened by 7 bases and J by 0 bases, with 15 bases between the two germline ends. The CDR3 bases are TGTGCCAGCACCACAGGGATGGGTTTGAACACTGAAGCTTTCTTT. It specifies CASTTGMGLNTEAFF.

The chain is built from TRBV2 and TRBJ1-6, with unresolved D. Germline values: CDR1 SNHLY, CDR2 FYNNEI. V shed 7 bases and J shed 15 bases, with 16 bases lying between them. The CDR3 runs 12 residues. This CDR3 is CASMSGGWGLHF. The DNA of the CDR3 is TGTGCCAGCATGTCTGGCGGTTGGGGCCTCCACTTT. Full variable domain (remainder filled in from reference TRBV2 and TRBJ1-6): EPEVTQTPSHQVTQMGQEVILRCVPISNHLYFYWYRQILGQKVEFLVSFYNNEISEKSEIFDDQFSVERPDGSNFTLKIRSTKLEDSAMYFCASMSGGWGLHFGNGTRLTVT.

V usage is TRBV5-6 and J usage is TRBJ2-3, with 9 bases fitting TRBD1. The CDR3 loop spans 13 amino acids. V trimming: 5 bases; J trimming: 10 bases; junction bases outside the gene matches: 8. CDR1 is SGHDT, CDR2 YYEEEE, per germline. Here the CDR3 reads CASRPGDRGAQYF. DNA of the CDR3: TGTGCCAGCAGACCCGGCGACAGGGGGGCGCAGTATTTT.

As DNA, the CDR3 is TGTGCCAGCAGCTTGAATGCAGGGCTCAATCAGCCCCAGCATTTT. It is translated as CASSLNAGLNQPQHF. The V call is TRBV11-2, the J call TRBJ1-5; D might be TRBD1 (5 bases). V shed 3 bases and J shed 3 bases, with 12 bases lying between them. The CDR3 runs 15 residues. Germline CDR1 reads SGHAT; CDR2 reads FQNNGV.

The chain uses TRBV14 and TRBJ2-5; D is undetermined. The CDR3 runs 11 residues. V lost 3 bases, J lost 4 bases, and 3 bases lay in between. Germline CDR1 SGHDN, CDR2 FVKESK. The CDR3 DNA follows: TGTGCCAGCAGCCACGGAGAGACCCAGTACTTC. It encodes CASSHGETQYF.

The chain is built from TRBV5-4 and TRBJ2-3; the D is unclear. CDR1 is SGHNT and CDR2 is YYREEE in the germline V gene (reference sequence). The V end was cut by 4 bases, the J end by 3 bases, with 6 bases between. This CDR3 region has 12 residues. The CDR3 DNA is TGTGCCAGCAGCCCAAATACAGATACGCAGTATTTT. This sequence encodes CASSPNTDTQYF.

V gene TRBV5-1 combines with J gene TRBJ2-1, with unresolved D. The CDR3 spans 13 residues. Looked up from germline, CDR1 is SGHRS and CDR2 is YFSETQ. Trimming removed 3 bases at V and 7 bases at J, with 11 bases between. The CDR3 DNA reads TGCGCCAGCAGCTCTGTTCAGGCTAATGAGCAGTTCTTC. Amino acids: CASSSVQANEQFF. Full variable domain (outside the CDR3, taken from reference TRBV5-1 and TRBJ2-1): KAGVTQTPRYLIKTRGQQVTLSCSPISGHRSVSWYQQTPGQGLQFLFEYFSETQRNKGNFPGRFSGRQFSNSRSEMNVSTLELGDSALYLCASSSVQANEQFFGPGTRLTVL.

This chain uses TRBV7-2 with TRBJ2-3, with D possibly TRBD2 on 5 matching bases. In germline, CDR1 is SGHTA, CDR2 FQGNSA. The V end lost 8 bases, the J end lost 0 bases, and 15 bases lay between the germline ends. The CDR3 sequence is 15 residues long. The CDR3 DNA is TGTGCCAGCGGGCGCCTAAGCGGTAGCACAGATACGCAGTATTTT. Its translation: CASGRLSGSTDTQYF.

On this clone: One junction end disagrees with the germline gene, perhaps due to a read error. V usage is TRBV7-7 and J usage is TRBJ2-3; 11 bases agree with TRBD1. This CDR3 is built from 16 residues. The germline V gene encodes CDR1 SSHAT and CDR2 FNYEAQ (reference sequence). The CDR3 reads CASSQGTGGSTDTQYF. The DNA for the CDR3 is TGTGCTAGCAGCCAAGGGACAGGGGGAAGCACAGATACGCAGTATTTT. Full variable domain (missing parts from reference TRBV7-7 and TRBJ2-3): GAGVSQSPRYKVTKRGQDVTLRCDPISSHATLYWYQQALGQGPEFLTYFNYEAQPDKSGLPSDRFSAERPEGSISTLTIQRTEQRDSAMYRCASSQGTGGSTDTQYFGPGTRLTVL.

This clone was counted a single time. V is TRBV5-4 and J is TRBJ1-6; no clear D. V lost 0 bases, J lost 9 bases, and 7 bases lay in between. CDR1 is SGHNT and CDR2 is YYREEE in the germline V gene (reference sequence). CDR3 size: 13 residues. Written as DNA, the CDR3 is TGTGCCAGCAGCTTGGAATTGGGTTCACCCCTCCACTTT. The encoded protein is CASSLELGSPLHF.

This chain links TRBV6-5 with TRBJ1-5, with unresolved D. Looked up from germline, CDR1 is MNHEY and CDR2 is SVGAGI. Deletions cut 7 bases from V and 4 bases from J, with 11 bases between. The CDR3 spans 13 residues. The CDR3, as DNA: TGTGCCAGCAACACAATTCAGAATCAGCCCCAGCATTTT. It yields the protein CASNTIQNQPQHF.